This T cell receptor (beta chain) was sequenced during a study of shared clonotypes between healthy human individuals (dated by TCRdb to 2020 to 2022). Some background on the complete study: A couple of women and a few men aged 18 to 49 years were included in the cohort. To estimate repertoire size and how much clonotype sharing occurs between individuals, the study deeply sequenced the blood TCR repertoires of about five healthy adults. Leukapheresis yielded between about 0.9 and 9.5 billion PBMCs per donor. Different laboratories and diverse techniques were used to prepare libraries and sequence TCR repertoires, to increase sequencing depth and limit assay-specific biases. For each donor, CD4 naive and CD4 memory were each run on three plates, CD8 naive on two plates, and CD8 memory on one plate. Paper-wide results and their limitations: The small number of donors limited the genetic and exposure-history diversity represented. Sampling was restricted to blood, and TCR repertoires in tissues likely differ from the TCR repertoires found in blood. Incomplete sequencing was indicated by rarefaction of sorted-subset datasets, despite the large sequencing depth. Sharing across a handful of donors was observed for about 5% of naive CD4, less than 4% of naive CD8, about 2.5% of memory CD4, and less than 0.45% of memory CD8 clonotypes. Pairwise subsampling indicated that sequencing depth was expected to affect the degree of clonotype sharing among donors. Larger estimated clonotype richness was generally found for naive subsets than for memory subsets. Compared with non-shared clonotypes, the clonotypes found in all four sorted-subset donors had higher generation probabilities.

From the cysteine up to the phenylalanine, the CDR3 has a length of 15 residues. Only CDR3 DNA remains: 45 bases, in frame from the first base. From a lookup of the germline V gene, CDR1 and CDR2 are SGHRS and YFSETQ. Trimming accounts for 3 bases at V and 1 base at J, while the number of junction bases matched to no gene is 5. Of note for this clone: Its recognized antigen is unknown. No clone much larger than this one lies a single base away; base qualities are absent.

CD8 naive samples were CD45RO-negative cells positively selected for CCR7, giving a CD45RA+CCR7+ population that excluded TemRA cells. Donors were healthy HIV-negative adults with no recently reported acute infections or vaccinations. Every donor was a Caucasian adult living in Nashville, Tennessee, USA. Blood was collected by leukapheresis, and PBMCs were isolated by Ficoll-Histopaque density gradient centrifugation and then cryopreserved in liquid nitrogen vapor phase. Analytical flow cytometry was used to check the purity and quantity of each magnetically sorted T cell population. Genomic DNA was isolated from every sorted fraction and measured by UV absorbance on a Nanodrop 2000c. Using the deep immunoSEQ assay, TCR CDR3 regions were amplified from genomic DNA by multiplex PCR. Extracted genomic DNA from each cell subset was distributed evenly across all wells of several immunoSEQ 96-well plates, and each plate was treated as a replicate. For sorted subsets, around 200 ng genomic DNA, equal to some 28,000 T cell genomes, was loaded into each replicate PCR. Purified libraries were quantified with a Qubit 3.0 fluorometer, sized on a Bioanalyzer 2100, and re-quantified with the KAPA Library Quantification kit. Every immunoSEQ 96-well plate was sequenced on a separate single-read 150-cycle Illumina NextSeq 550 flow cell. In the original analysis: Because the immunoSEQ output held only junctional sequences and lacked quality scores, the filtering could not match the filtering applied to full-length reads. Sequences were annotated with PyIR, a Python wrapper for IgBLAST v1.9, and V/J genes and CDR3 were assigned using IMGT germline references. Reads with weak V/J assignments (E-value above 1e-6), missing CDR3, stop codons, out-of-frame junctions, or ambiguous translated residues were removed. V3J clonotypes were defined as sequences sharing an identical inferred V gene, J gene, and CDR3 amino acid sequence. Percentage overlap between repertoires was calculated by dividing the number of shared unique clonotypes by the size of the smaller repertoire. Richness of each repertoire was evaluated using RTK rarefaction, the Chao1 estimator, and Recon v2.1 estimates of unobserved clonotypes. Generation probabilities for all TCRbeta clonotypes obtained by the gDNA method from a handful of donors were computed using OLGA. As stored in TCRdb, this immuneACCESS dataset retains in-frame rearrangements with V and J assigned. A fraction of the clones does not appear; measured against another copy, unresolved V genes explain less than half of the discrepancy, and the remainder lacks a known reason. From that table come the V and J calls and clone size; the DNA was used to work out D and trimming. This sample comprises some 740,000 clones, 92% of them detected only once. Around 24% of the sample is in the top ten clones.

The clonotype was recovered from a man aged 25-45 years in good health. This chain is built from TRBV5-1 and TRBJ2-7; 9 junctional bases match TRBD1. The sample was naive CD8+ T cells sorted from blood. The sample's cell subset or site, from its label and the paper: CD45RA+CCR7+. The DNA is as follows: TGCGCCAGCAGCTCGCCGGGACAGGGTTCCTACGAGCAGTACTTC. It translates to CASSSPGQGSYEQYF.